The 2 T cell receptor beta chains listed next were all sequenced from one sample in a study of blood T cell repertoires in COVID-19. Method: immunoSEQ multiplex PCR; TCRdb's copy keeps in-frame clones and lacks some. The sample shows 110,000 to 150,000 clones, roughly 75% of them seen only once. Sequencing was performed on PBMCs or T cells enriched from blood (not recorded which). The receptor source for this set is a woman aged 50 to 60 who had recovered from COVID-19.

This chain links TRBV3-1 (or the pseudogene TRBV3-2) with TRBJ1-6, with TRBD1 matching 12 bases. V trimming: 6 bases; J trimming: 10 bases; junction bases outside the gene matches: 7. The CDR3 is 15 amino acids. CDR1 and CDR2 (germline): LGHDT, YNNKEL (reference sequence). DNA of the CDR3: TGTGCCAGCAGAGGGACAGGGGGCGTGGAATCACCCCTCCACTTT. It codes for CASRGTGGVESPLHF.

In nucleotides, the CDR3 is TGTGCCAGTACTAAACTAGCGGGGGCCCCCGATACGCAGTATTTT. Its protein is CASTKLAGAPDTQYF. The chain is built from TRBV19 and TRBJ2-3, with 11 bases that match TRBD2. Germline-derived CDR1 and CDR2 are LNHDA and SQIVND (reference sequence). CDR3 length: 15 amino acids. The J segment lost 6 bases and the V segment lost 7 bases, leaving 9 bases of the junction unmatched.